Reported below is one T cell receptor beta chain. The target antigen is unknown. Mismatch with germline at one junction end may stem from a read error. These data originate in a study of T cell responses to AZD1222 COVID-19 vaccine. About the study: Second-dose timings of about 4 or about 12 weeks were pooled. Study findings and constraints: After two AZD1222 doses, spike-specific TCR breadth and depth rose versus day 0.

The CDR3 is 15 amino acids. Germline V gene sequence: CDR1 SSHAT, CDR2 FNYEAQ (reference sequence). Sequencing used immunoSEQ multiplex PCR; TCRdb keeps in-frame clones, though not all of them. The sample has more than 100,000 clones; 87% are singletons. This chain links TRBV7-7 with TRBJ2-2; 10 bases map to TRBD2. The source was peripheral blood, collected on day 0 of AZD1222 vaccination. The TCR originated in an adult in good health. CDR3 amino acids: CASSLLAGKTGELFF. Here the CDR3 DNA reads TGTGCTAGCAGCTTACTAGCGGGGAAGACCGGGGAGCTGTTTTTT.